These T cell receptor beta chains were read from a single sample in a study of blood T cells in healthy people across ages. TCRdb re-derived calls from the 5' RACE reads in MiXCR, one entry per CDR3 protein. The sample lists about 1.5 million distinct CDR3 sequences, approximately 42% occurring once. Sequences were obtained from blood. These receptors originate from a woman between 18 and 29 years old in good health. Both conserved end residues are part of each CDR3. The order of the fields is J gene, clone size, D gene, V gene, CDR3 DNA, CDR3 protein. A D gene is named only where the DNA matches it firmly. For some rows the clone size is stated as once, few or many, or as a class when expanded; others skip it.

TRBJ1-2	-	-	TRBV13	TGTGCCAGCAGCGCGACAAACCGGGGGCGCGACGGCTACACCTTC	CASSATNRGRDGYTF
TRBJ1-2	-	-	TRBV9	TGTGCCAGCAGCGTAGGTCCGGAGTTCGGGGGCTACACCTTC	CASSVGPEFGGYTF
TRBJ1-1	-	TRBD1	TRBV9	TGTGCCAGCAGCGTCGACAGGGGGCCGGCCTGGACTGAAGCTTTCTTT	CASSVDRGPAWTEAFF
TRBJ1-2	-	-	TRBV6-4	TGTGCCAGCAGTGACGGGGGCTTCTATGGCTACACCTTC	CASSDGGFYGYTF
TRBJ1-2	-	-	TRBV29-1	TGCAGCGTAGCTACGGGACGCGCTAACTATGGCTACACCTTC	CSVATGRANYGYTF
TRBJ1-5	-	-	TRBV7-8	TGTGCCAGCAGCTTAGCGTTAGGGGTCAATCAGCCCCAGCATTTT	CASSLALGVNQPQHF
TRBJ1-2	-	TRBD1	TRBV3-1	TGTGCCAGCAGCCGCGAATACACGACAGGGCCCTATGGCTACACCTTC	CASSREYTTGPYGYTF
TRBJ1-1	few	-	TRBV10-3	TGTGCCATCAGTGAAGGGAGGAAAACAATGAACACTGAAGCTTTCTTT	CAISEGRKTMNTEAFF
TRBJ2-3	-	TRBD2	TRBV20-1	TGCAGTGCTGACATAGCGGGGAGCACAGATACGCAGTATTTT	CSADIAGSTDTQYF
TRBJ2-3	-	-	TRBV29-1	TGCAGCGTTGGGGACCGAGGTCCCACAGATACGCAGTATTTT	CSVGDRGPTDTQYF
TRBJ2-3	few	-	TRBV5-5	TGTGCCAGCTTTACCACTGGCACAGATACGCAGTATTTT	CASFTTGTDTQYF
TRBJ2-1	many	TRBD2	TRBV27	TGTGCCAGCAGTTTATCGGCACTAGCGTCCTACAATGAGCAGTTCTTC	CASSLSALASYNEQFF
TRBJ1-4	few	TRBD1	TRBV5-1	TGCGCCAGCAGCGCCGGGACAGCTAATGAAAAACTGTTTTTT	CASSAGTANEKLFF
TRBJ2-2	-	-	TRBV6-1	TGTGCCAGCAGCCGTACTGAAACCGTCTTCTCGGAGCTGTTTTTT	CASSRTETVFSELFF
TRBJ2-3	-	TRBD2	TRBV20-1	TGCAGTGCCGATAGCGGGAAAAGCACAGATACGCAGTATTTT	CSADSGKSTDTQYF
TRBJ2-1	-	TRBD1	TRBV5-1	TGCGCCAGCAGCTTAGGGGGACAGCCCTACAATGAGCAGTTCTTC	CASSLGGQPYNEQFF
TRBJ1-2	-	-	TRBV20-1	TGCAGTGCTCCCAACGCATACGGGACTAACTATGGCTACACCTTC	CSAPNAYGTNYGYTF
TRBJ2-1	-	TRBD2	TRBV3-1	TGTGCCAGCAGCCAAATAAGGGGACTAGAGTACAATGAGCAGTTCTTC	CASSQIRGLEYNEQFF
TRBJ2-1	few	-	TRBV25-1	TGTGCCAGCACCGGGGACTTCCTGCAGTTCTTC	CASTGDFLQFF
TRBJ2-1	many	-	TRBV29-1	TGCAGCGTTGAAGGAGCCTTAAGCTCCTACAATGAGCAGTTCTTC	CSVEGALSSYNEQFF
TRBJ2-3	few	TRBD2	TRBV12-3/TRBV12-4	TGTGCCAGCAGGCCTAGGACTAGCGCGGGGGATACGCAGTATTTT	CASRPRTSAGDTQYF
TRBJ1-2	-	-	TRBV6-5	TGTGCCAGACGGGCCGACTACACCTTC	CARRADYTF
TRBJ1-2	few	TRBD1	TRBV20-1	TGCAGTGCTAGAGATTTCAGGGGGCAAGGCTACACCTTC	CSARDFRGQGYTF
TRBJ1-1	few	-	TRBV7-2	TGTGCCAGCAGCTTATCAGGGTCTAGCCCGAACACTGAAGCTTTCTTT	CASSLSGSSPNTEAFF
TRBJ1-1	-	-	TRBV4-1	TGCGCCAGCAGCCAAGATGGGAGAGGGGCTTTCTTT	CASSQDGRGAFF
TRBJ2-7	-	TRBD2	TRBV7-2	TGTGCCAGCAGCCACCCAGGGACTAGCGTAGGCTCCTACAATGAGCAGTACTTC	CASSHPGTSVGSYNEQYF
TRBJ2-3	few	-	TRBV25-1	TGTGCCAGCAGTGAGACCCGACAGGTGGCAGATACGCAGTATTTT	CASSETRQVADTQYF
TRBJ1-5	-	-	TRBV3-1	TGTGCCAGCAGCCAAGGCCAGGGCCTCCAGCCCCAGCATTTT	CASSQGQGLQPQHF
TRBJ1-2	many	-	TRBV27	TGTGCCAGCAGTCCCCGTTGGAGGGATGGCTACACCTTC	CASSPRWRDGYTF
TRBJ1-2	-	-	TRBV7-2	TGTGCCAGCAGCTTAGGGGTGGGAACCTATGGCTACACCTTC	CASSLGVGTYGYTF
TRBJ2-1	-	-	TRBV7-9	TGTGCCAGCAGCTTAATGTTCCTTAGGGGGGGCAATGAGCAGTTCTTC	CASSLMFLRGGNEQFF
TRBJ2-1	-	TRBD2	TRBV10-2	TGCGCCAGCAGTGGGGACCGTGGACTAGTATTCAATGAGCAGTTCTTC	CASSGDRGLVFNEQFF
TRBJ2-1	-	TRBD2	TRBV20-1	TGCAGTGCTAGCCCAGCGGGGGTAGCCTACAATGAGCAGTTCTTC	CSASPAGVAYNEQFF
TRBJ1-2	few	-	TRBV12-3/TRBV12-4	TGTGCCAGCAGCCAACCGGGCCACATCTATGGCTACACCTTC	CASSQPGHIYGYTF
TRBJ2-7	few	TRBD1	TRBV27	TGTGCCAGCAGTTTTGATGGGTCTCGGGACAGAACCTACGAGCAGTACTTC	CASSFDGSRDRTYEQYF